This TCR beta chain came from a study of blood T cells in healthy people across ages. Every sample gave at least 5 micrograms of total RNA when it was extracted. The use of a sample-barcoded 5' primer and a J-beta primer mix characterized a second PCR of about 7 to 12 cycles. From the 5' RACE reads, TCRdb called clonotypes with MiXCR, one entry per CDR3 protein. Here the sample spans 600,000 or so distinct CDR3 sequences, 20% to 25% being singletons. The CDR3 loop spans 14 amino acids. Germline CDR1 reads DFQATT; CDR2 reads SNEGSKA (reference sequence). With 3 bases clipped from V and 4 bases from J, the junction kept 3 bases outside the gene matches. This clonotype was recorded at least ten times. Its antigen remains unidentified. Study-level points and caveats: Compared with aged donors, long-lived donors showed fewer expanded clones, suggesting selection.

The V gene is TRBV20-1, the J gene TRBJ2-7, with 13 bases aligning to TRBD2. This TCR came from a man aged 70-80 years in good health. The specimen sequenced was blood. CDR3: CSASGTSGAYEQYF. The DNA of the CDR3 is TGCAGTGCTAGTGGGACTAGCGGGGCATACGAGCAGTACTTC.